Listed below are T cell receptor beta chains from one sample, sequenced in a study of radiation and T cells in renal cell carcinoma. TCRdb's copy holds only in-frame clones and misses some; the assay was immunoSEQ multiplex PCR. This table has 75,000 to 90,000 clones, roughly nine tenths appearing once. The specimen was blood, collected from a patient whose treatment included radiotherapy and nephrectomy. The receptors derive from a woman in her 70s with renal cell carcinoma. Both conserved end residues are part of each CDR3. D genes are given only for firm matches. Clone sizes are given selectively: once, few, many, or a class where the clone is expanded.

D gene: NA; J gene: TRBJ2-7; clone size: NA; V gene: TRBV18; CDR3 DNA: TGTGCCAGCTCACCTCCAGGCTGGGGTGCTATACGAGAGCAGTACTTC; CDR3 protein: CASSPPGWGAIREQYF
D gene: NA; J gene: TRBJ2-7; clone size: NA; V gene: TRBV19; CDR3 DNA: TGTGCCAGTAGTAACAGATACGAGCAGTACTTC; CDR3 protein: CASSNRYEQYF
D gene: NA; J gene: TRBJ2-7; clone size: NA; V gene: TRBV5-4; CDR3 DNA: TGTGCCAGCAGCCCCGAAGTGGGTGCCTACGAGCAGTACTTC; CDR3 protein: CASSPEVGAYEQYF
D gene: NA; J gene: TRBJ1-4; clone size: NA; V gene: TRBV18; CDR3 DNA: TGTGCCAGCTCACCATACGTGGCCGGAGATAATGAAAAACTGTTTTTT; CDR3 protein: CASSPYVAGDNEKLFF
D gene: NA; J gene: TRBJ1-3; clone size: NA; V gene: TRBV7-2; CDR3 DNA: TGTGCCAGCAGCTCCCCTCCCCCGGGAGGAGGCACCATATATTTT; CDR3 protein: CASSSPPPGGGTIYF
D gene: NA; J gene: TRBJ1-1; clone size: NA; V gene: TRBV29-1; CDR3 DNA: TGCAGCGTTGGCCAGAACACTGAAGCTTTCTTT; CDR3 protein: CSVGQNTEAFF
D gene: TRBD1; J gene: TRBJ2-5; clone size: NA; V gene: TRBV7-9; CDR3 DNA: TGTGCCAGCAGCTTAGGAGGGACAGGGGGGGAGACCCAGTACTTC; CDR3 protein: CASSLGGTGGETQYF
D gene: NA; J gene: TRBJ1-2; clone size: NA; V gene: TRBV30; CDR3 DNA: TGTGCCGGTGGGGGACGGAGGGGAAAGGCGGGTGGCTACACCTTC; CDR3 protein: CAGGGRRGKAGGYTF
D gene: NA; J gene: TRBJ1-3; clone size: NA; V gene: TRBV9; CDR3 DNA: TGTGCCAGCAGCCCCAAGGGACAACTCTCTGGAAACACCATATATTTT; CDR3 protein: CASSPKGQLSGNTIYF
D gene: NA; J gene: TRBJ2-5; clone size: NA; V gene: TRBV9; CDR3 DNA: TGTGCCAGCAGTGATACTGGCTATTGGCCCCAGTACTTC; CDR3 protein: CASSDTGYWPQYF
D gene: TRBD2; J gene: TRBJ2-3; clone size: NA; V gene: TRBV5-6; CDR3 DNA: TGTGCCAGCAGCTTGGTTAGCGGGGGATCATCTAGCACAGATACGCAGTATTTT; CDR3 protein: CASSLVSGGSSSTDTQYF
D gene: NA; J gene: TRBJ1-1; clone size: NA; V gene: TRBV5-1; CDR3 DNA: TGCGCCAGCAGCTCGGACGGACGGGGTCCCACTGAAGCTTTCTTT; CDR3 protein: CASSSDGRGPTEAFF
D gene: NA; J gene: TRBJ2-7; clone size: once; V gene: TRBV6-5; CDR3 DNA: TGTGCCAGCAGGGGTGCCCACGAGCAGTACTTC; CDR3 protein: CASRGAHEQYF
D gene: NA; J gene: TRBJ2-3; clone size: NA; V gene: TRBV7-9; CDR3 DNA: TGTGCCAGCAGCCCTGGAGCTAGCACAGATACGCAGTATTTT; CDR3 protein: CASSPGASTDTQYF
D gene: NA; J gene: TRBJ2-7; clone size: NA; V gene: TRBV19; CDR3 DNA: TGTGCCAGTAGTTCTTACAGGGCCTCCTACGAGCAGTACTTC; CDR3 protein: CASSSYRASYEQYF
D gene: NA; J gene: TRBJ1-2; clone size: once; V gene: TRBV18; CDR3 DNA: TGTGCCAGCTCACCCCTGCGGACAGCGGCGGGGGGGGGCTACACCTTC; CDR3 protein: CASSPLRTAAGGGYTF
D gene: TRBD1; J gene: TRBJ1-1; clone size: NA; V gene: TRBV7-9; CDR3 DNA: TGTGCCAGCAGCTTAGCTGGCAGGGGGCCTGAAGCTTTCTTT; CDR3 protein: CASSLAGRGPEAFF
D gene: NA; J gene: TRBJ1-5; clone size: NA; V gene: TRBV5-5; CDR3 DNA: TGTGCCAGCAGCTCCGACTACAGGGCCGGGAGCAATCAGCCCCAGCATTTT; CDR3 protein: CASSSDYRAGSNQPQHF
D gene: NA; J gene: TRBJ1-6; clone size: NA; V gene: TRBV19; CDR3 DNA: TGTGCCAGTAGTACAGGGGTTATCAATTCACCCCTCCACTTT; CDR3 protein: CASSTGVINSPLHF
D gene: NA; J gene: TRBJ2-7; clone size: NA; V gene: TRBV28; CDR3 DNA: TGTGCCAGCAGTACCCTTCGGGGCAGATTGCCCTACGAGCAGTACTTC; CDR3 protein: CASSTLRGRLPYEQYF
D gene: TRBD1; J gene: TRBJ2-3; clone size: NA; V gene: TRBV5-1; CDR3 DNA: TGCGCCAGCAGCTTGGGGACAGGGAGAGGAGATACGCAGTATTTT; CDR3 protein: CASSLGTGRGDTQYF
D gene: TRBD1; J gene: TRBJ1-6; clone size: NA; V gene: TRBV5-1; CDR3 DNA: TGCGCCAGCAGGCGGGACAGGGGGGGATCACCCCTCCACTTT; CDR3 protein: CASRRDRGGSPLHF
D gene: TRBD1; J gene: TRBJ1-6; clone size: NA; V gene: TRBV2; CDR3 DNA: TGTGCCAGCAGTGCCCTCCGGGACAGAAAGAATTCACCCCTCCACTTT; CDR3 protein: CASSALRDRKNSPLHF
D gene: TRBD1; J gene: TRBJ1-2; clone size: NA; V gene: TRBV7-2; CDR3 DNA: TGTGCCAGCAGCCTCAGGGGGCCAAACTATGGCTACACCTTC; CDR3 protein: CASSLRGPNYGYTF
D gene: NA; J gene: TRBJ1-5; clone size: NA; V gene: TRBV7-9; CDR3 DNA: TGTGCCAGCAGTTTAGGAAGCCAGGGGCCTAATCAGCCCCAGCATTTT; CDR3 protein: CASSLGSQGPNQPQHF
D gene: NA; J gene: TRBJ2-7; clone size: NA; V gene: TRBV21-1; CDR3 DNA: TGTGCCAGCAGCAAAGTTCCTCCGATGATGGGAGGCTACGAGCAGTACTTC; CDR3 protein: CASSKVPPMMGGYEQYF
D gene: NA; J gene: TRBJ1-1; clone size: few; V gene: TRBV5-4; CDR3 DNA: TGTGCCAGCAGCTTGGAGTCTCAGGGCACTGAAGCTTTCTTT; CDR3 protein: CASSLESQGTEAFF
D gene: TRBD2; J gene: TRBJ2-5; clone size: NA; V gene: TRBV7-6; CDR3 DNA: TGTGCCAGCAGTCAGGACGGGGGGGGGTCAGAGACCCAGTACTTC; CDR3 protein: CASSQDGGGSETQYF
D gene: NA; J gene: TRBJ1-1; clone size: NA; V gene: TRBV2; CDR3 DNA: TGTGCCAGCAGTGAACGATCAGGGAACACTGAAGCTTTCTTT; CDR3 protein: CASSERSGNTEAFF
D gene: NA; J gene: TRBJ1-2; clone size: NA; V gene: TRBV5-1; CDR3 DNA: TGCGCCAGCAGCTTGGAGGCAGGGAACTATGGCTACACCTTC; CDR3 protein: CASSLEAGNYGYTF
D gene: TRBD1; J gene: TRBJ1-5; clone size: few; V gene: TRBV6-5; CDR3 DNA: TGTGCCAGCAGTGAGACCCAGGGACAGGCACCCCAGCATTTT; CDR3 protein: CASSETQGQAPQHF
D gene: TRBD1; J gene: TRBJ1-1; clone size: NA; V gene: TRBV5-1; CDR3 DNA: TGCGCCAGCAGCCTACAGGGGGCAGGGATGAACACTGAAGCTTTCTTT; CDR3 protein: CASSLQGAGMNTEAFF
D gene: NA; J gene: TRBJ2-1; clone size: NA; V gene: TRBV5-8; CDR3 DNA: TGTGCCAGCAGCTCAGGGACTGGCTCCTACAATGAGCAGTTCTTC; CDR3 protein: CASSSGTGSYNEQFF
D gene: NA; J gene: TRBJ2-7; clone size: NA; V gene: TRBV10-3; CDR3 DNA: TGTGCCATCAGTGTCGATTCCTACGAGCAGTACTTC; CDR3 protein: CAISVDSYEQYF
D gene: NA; J gene: TRBJ2-6; clone size: NA; V gene: TRBV5-4; CDR3 DNA: TGTGCCAGCAGTCTCACAGGGTCACCCTCTGGGGCCAACGTCCTGACTTTC; CDR3 protein: CASSLTGSPSGANVLTF
D gene: NA; J gene: TRBJ1-5; clone size: NA; V gene: TRBV2; CDR3 DNA: TGTGCCAGCCTAGACAATAGCAATCAGCCCCAGCATTTT; CDR3 protein: CASLDNSNQPQHF
D gene: TRBD2; J gene: TRBJ2-3; clone size: NA; V gene: TRBV5-4; CDR3 DNA: TGTGCCAGCAGCCGGGACCTAGCGGGGGGAAGGGCAGATACGCAGTATTTT; CDR3 protein: CASSRDLAGGRADTQYF
D gene: NA; J gene: TRBJ1-2; clone size: NA; V gene: TRBV25-1; CDR3 DNA: TGTGCCAGCAGTGACTGGGGCTATGGCTACACCTTC; CDR3 protein: CASSDWGYGYTF
D gene: TRBD1; J gene: TRBJ1-6; clone size: NA; V gene: TRBV9; CDR3 DNA: TGTGCCAGCAGCGTCAGACAGGGGGAATCACCCCTCCACTTT; CDR3 protein: CASSVRQGESPLHF